This TCR beta chain was sequenced in a study of shared clonotypes between healthy human individuals. Authors' methods: Owing to the provision of junction-only sequences devoid of quality scores by immunoSEQ, filtering differed. Data came from immunoSEQ multiplex PCR; TCRdb stores just in-frame clones and leaves some out. The V and J calls and clone size were taken over from that table, and D and trimming were inferred from the DNA. The table records roughly 410,000 clones, about 97% of them present only once. Trimming stripped 0 bases from V and 2 bases from J, with 7 bases between. The CDR3 is 15 residues long. CDR1 WNHNN and CDR2 SYGVQD come from the germline V gene (reference sequence). CD45RO+ cells plus CCR7-negative CD45RA+ TemRA cells formed CD8 memory.

This chain connects TRBV10-1 to TRBJ1-4; D is unclear. Specimen: memory CD8+ T cells sorted from blood. Subset denoted: CD45RO+ cells pooled with CCR7-negative TemRA cells. The sequence derives from a young man in good health. DNA of the CDR3: TGCGCCAGCAGTGAGTCCAGCGATACTAATGAAAAACTGTTTTTT. Its protein is CASSESSDTNEKLFF.